Listed here is a single TCR beta chain. Its antigen specificity is not known. The CDR3 numbers 12 residues from cysteine through phenylalanine. DNA was not recorded. Sequences DFQATT (CDR1) and SNEGSKA (CDR2) are obtained from the germline V gene (reference sequence). HCMV serostatus was determined by detecting HCMV-specific IgG in serum with a commercial ELISA kit. Peripheral blood mononuclear cells were isolated from blood by Ficoll density gradient centrifugation. The sequencing machine was an Illumina HiSeq 2000. 5'RACE template switching, by which a universal primer site and unique molecular identifiers were added, was used to make TCR beta cDNA libraries. Priming for cDNA synthesis came from the TCR beta constant segment, and two successive PCR amplification steps followed. The authors' analysis ran thus. MIGEC handled demultiplexing of the reads and grouping by UMI, while MiTCR was used to assemble and quantify clonotypes. Only TCR cDNA sequences supported by at least two reads were kept to exclude erroneous sequences. The tcR package was used for downstream repertoire analysis, and clonotypes were matched across fractions by CDR3 nucleotide sequence plus V segment. Antigen specificity was annotated against VDJdb with VDJmatch, allowing one amino acid substitution in CDR3. TCRdb reprocessed the reads, so every CDR3 protein sequence counts as one entry and DNA is not shown. The V and J calls were determined by TCRdb, not by the authors. This specimen's table enumerates some 600,000 distinct CDR3 sequences. The ten largest clones represent around 3.3% of the sample.

This entry comes from a study of T cells expressing NK-cell markers (dated by TCRdb to 2019 to 2021). Study-wide context: Fewer than ten donors provided sorted CD3+CD56+NKG2C+, CD3+CD56+NKG2C- and CD3+CD56-NKG2C+ T-cell subsets, whose TCR beta-chain repertoires were profiled. Seven of the eight sequenced donors were HCMV-seropositive and one was HCMV-seronegative. The study sequenced eight donors, all healthy volunteers chosen at random: three men and five women. The libraries were sequenced on Illumina HiSeq 2000/2500, MiSeq or NextSeq, producing 2 x 150 bp reads. On the study overall, not on this receptor specifically: Those dominant clonotypes were again the most abundant among CD3+CD56-NKG2C+ cells in a few donors, at roughly 28.3-60.1%. In five to seven donors, the dominant CD3+CD56+NKG2C+ clonotypes were among the top 10 CD8+ clonotypes and accounted for roughly 1.0-7.5% of CD8+ T cells. It remained unclear whether the expanded NKG2C-expressing T cell clones were specific for HCMV antigens.

This sequence originates from a man younger than 30 in good health. Donor details come from another sample of the same person, matched by shared clones. In this chain, TRBV20-1 is recombined with TRBJ2-3. The sequencing input was blood T cells: a sorted CD56 or NKG2C T cell subset, CD4+ or CD8+ T cells, or bulk PBMC T cells (not recorded which). The CDR3 reads as follows: CSVVRGIDTQYF.